The TCR beta chain described here comes from a study of T-cell reconstitution after alpha-beta-depleted transplantation in children. Preparing the TCRbeta library involved the use of unique molecular identifiers. TCRdb redid the calling of the PCR reads with MiXCR, one entry per CDR3 protein. Of around 700,000 distinct CDR3 sequences in the sample, less than 15% were seen once. The CDR3 loop spans 13 amino acids. Germline V gene lookup returns CDR1 DFQATT and CDR2 SNEGSKA (reference sequence). V trimming: 3 bases; J trimming: 8 bases; junction bases outside the gene matches: 9. This clonotype was counted a single time. Its antigen is unidentified. A much larger clone is a single base away; this may be a read error. General study findings and limits: Expanded clones from the graft, numbering several hundred, reportedly supplied alpha-beta T cells about two months after transplant. A year post-transplant, T-cell counts and diversity derived mostly from newly produced T cells. After transplant, high TCRbeta diversity at day 60 in some patients arose from surviving recipient T cells and thymic progenitors.

This receptor was obtained from a girl between 2 and 10 years old with congenital amegakaryocytic thrombocytopenia, due to receive a stem cell transplant. The rearrangement links TRBV20-1 to TRBJ2-5, with TRBD1 identical over 7 bases. Here the sequenced sample was PBMCs, taken before TCRalphabeta/CD19-depleted stem cell transplant. The CDR3 DNA sequence: TGCAGTGCTAGCGACCAGGGGGTGGACACCCAGTACTTC. Its protein is CSASDQGVDTQYF.